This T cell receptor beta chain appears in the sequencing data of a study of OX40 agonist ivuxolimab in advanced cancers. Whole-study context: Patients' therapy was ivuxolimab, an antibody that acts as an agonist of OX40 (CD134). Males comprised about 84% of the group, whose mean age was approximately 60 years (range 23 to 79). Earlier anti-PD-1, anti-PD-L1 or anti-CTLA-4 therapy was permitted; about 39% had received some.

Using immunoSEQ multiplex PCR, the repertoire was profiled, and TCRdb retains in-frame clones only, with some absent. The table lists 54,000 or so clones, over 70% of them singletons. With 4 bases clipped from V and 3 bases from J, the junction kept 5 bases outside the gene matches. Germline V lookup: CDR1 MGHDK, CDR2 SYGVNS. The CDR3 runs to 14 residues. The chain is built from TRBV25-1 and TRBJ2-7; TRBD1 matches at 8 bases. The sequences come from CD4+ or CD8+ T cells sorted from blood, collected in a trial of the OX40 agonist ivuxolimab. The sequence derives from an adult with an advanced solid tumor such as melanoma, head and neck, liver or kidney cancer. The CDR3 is CASSGRTGHYEQYF. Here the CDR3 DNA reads TGTGCCAGCAGTGGGAGGACAGGGCACTACGAGCAGTACTTC.